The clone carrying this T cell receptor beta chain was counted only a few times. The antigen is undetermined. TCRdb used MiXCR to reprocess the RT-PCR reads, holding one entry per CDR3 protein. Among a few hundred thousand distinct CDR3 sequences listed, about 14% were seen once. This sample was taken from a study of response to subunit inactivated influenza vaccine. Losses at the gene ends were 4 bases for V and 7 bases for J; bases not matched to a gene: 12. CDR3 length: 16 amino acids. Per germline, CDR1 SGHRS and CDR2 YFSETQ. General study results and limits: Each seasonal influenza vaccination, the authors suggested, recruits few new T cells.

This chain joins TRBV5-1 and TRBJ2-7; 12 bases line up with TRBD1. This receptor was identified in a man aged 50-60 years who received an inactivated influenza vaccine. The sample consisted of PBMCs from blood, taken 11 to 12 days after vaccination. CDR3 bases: TGCGCCAGCAGCGCGGAGGCGGGACAGGGGGCAAGGGAGCAGTACTTC. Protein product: CASSAEAGQGAREQYF. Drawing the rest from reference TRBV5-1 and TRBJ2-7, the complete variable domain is KAGVTQTPRYLIKTRGQQVTLSCSPISGHRSVSWYQQTPGQGLQFLFEYFSETQRNKGNFPGRFSGRQFSNSRSEMNVSTLELGDSALYLCASSAEAGQGAREQYFGPGTRLTVT.